These 8 T cell receptor beta chains were all obtained from the same sample, sequenced in a study of T cell changes during pregnancy in multiple sclerosis. Profiled with immunoSEQ multiplex PCR; TCRdb holds only in-frame clones, not every one. The sample has around 88,000 clones, almost 95% seen once. Material: peripheral blood, obtained in the first trimester of pregnancy. These receptors came from a female donor with multiple sclerosis, enrolled in a pregnancy study.

The chain joins TRBV2 to TRBJ1-5; D is ambiguous. The germline V and J ends were trimmed by 5 bases and 2 bases, with 13 bases remaining between them. CDR1 is SNHLY and CDR2 is FYNNEI in the germline V gene. This CDR3 region has 15 residues. CDR3 sequence (DNA): TGTGCCAGCAGTCGTGGTGGGCTTGGCAATCAGCCCCAGCATTTT. Amino acid sequence: CASSRGGLGNQPQHF. The complete variable domain, with remaining parts taken from reference TRBV2 and TRBJ1-5, reads EPEVTQTPSHQVTQMGQEVILRCVPISNHLYFYWYRQILGQKVEFLVSFYNNEISEKSEIFDDQFSVERPDGSNFTLKIRSTKLEDSAMYFCASSRGGLGNQPQHFGDGTRLSIL.

The J gene is TRBJ2-5, the V gene TRBV6-5; TRBD1 matches at 9 bases. J gave up 5 bases and V 2 bases, and 3 bases lay outside the gene matches. This CDR3 is 14 amino acids long. Germline values: CDR1 MNHEY, CDR2 SVGAGI. Written as DNA, the CDR3 is TGTGCCAGCAGTTACAACAGGGGGCGGGAGACCCAGTACTTC. Its translation is CASSYNRGRETQYF.

This chain links TRBV5-1 with TRBJ2-5, with a weak D call TRBD1 (6 bases). The germline V gene has CDR1 SGHRS and CDR2 YFSETQ. Trimming removed 2 bases at V and 4 bases at J, with 12 bases between. The CDR3 consists of 14 residues. The CDR3 here is CASSLTGYSETQYF. The CDR3 nucleotides are TGCGCCAGCAGCTTAACAGGGTACTCAGAGACCCAGTACTTC.

The chain recombines TRBV7-2 with TRBJ2-2; 7 nucleotides match TRBD2. V trimming: 5 bases; J trimming: 4 bases; junction bases outside the gene matches: 13. The germline V gene has CDR1 SGHTA and CDR2 FQGNSA. The CDR3 is 17 amino acids. The CDR3 reads CASSPWGAGMPTGELFF. CDR3 nucleotide sequence: TGTGCCAGCAGCCCCTGGGGAGCGGGAATGCCCACCGGGGAGCTGTTTTTT.

V and J are TRBV5-6 and TRBJ2-7, with D possibly matching TRBD2 (6 bases). From germline, CDR1 is SGHDT and CDR2 YYEEEE. The CDR3 consists of 12 residues. V lost 6 bases and J 4 bases, leaving 11 bases between the germline ends. The CDR3 DNA follows: TGTGCCAGCACCGGTAGCGGATACGAGCAGTACTTC. Translation: CASTGSGYEQYF. Variable domain in full (rest from reference TRBV5-6 and TRBJ2-7): DAGVTQSPTHLIKTRGQQVTLRCSPKSGHDTVSWYQQALGQGPQFIFQYYEEEERQRGNFPDRFSGHQFPNYSSELNVNALLLGDSALYLCASTGSGYEQYFGPGTRLTVT.

V usage is TRBV25-1 and J usage is TRBJ2-3; TRBD2 might be the D (6 bases). The germline CDR1 and CDR2 sequences are MGHDK and SYGVNS. The V end was cut by 2 bases, the J end by 2 bases, with 11 bases between. CDR3 length: 15 residues. CDR3 region: CASSEVRGNTDTQYF. The DNA for the CDR3 is TGTGCCAGCAGTGAAGTTCGCGGGAACACAGATACGCAGTATTTT.

This sequence joins TRBV6-4 and TRBJ2-2; 7 bases align to TRBD2. V shed 5 bases and J 4 bases; nucleotides not matched to a gene: 10. The germline V gene encodes CDR1 MRHNA and CDR2 SNTAGT. The CDR3 covers 16 residues. As DNA, the CDR3 is TGTGCCAGCAGTCTAAAGGGAGGGTCTTTCACCGGGGAGCTGTTTTTT. Translation: CASSLKGGSFTGELFF.

The V and J genes are TRBV5-8 and TRBJ2-5; TRBD1 aligns across 8 bases. Germline V CDR1 and CDR2: SGHTS, YDEGEE. The CDR3 totals 14 residues. With V trimmed by 3 bases and J by 5 bases, 6 bases remained unmatched. This CDR3 reads CASSYGQGGETQYF. Here the CDR3 DNA reads TGTGCCAGCAGCTACGGACAGGGCGGGGAGACCCAGTACTTC.